This entry lists 16 T cell receptor beta chains sequenced from one sample in a study of identical twins. TCRdb redid the calling of the 5' RACE reads with MiXCR, one entry per CDR3 protein. The sample carries around 370,000 distinct CDR3 sequences, approximately 8.7% recorded once. The sequencing input was naive T cells sorted from blood. All receptors come from a woman in her 50s in good health.

The chain has TRBV27 and TRBJ2-3; TRBD2 is a possible D gene (6 bases). Germline V lookup: CDR1 MNHEY, CDR2 SMNVEV (reference sequence). The CDR3 totals 15 residues. Trimming removed 4 bases at V and 3 bases at J, with 14 bases between. The CDR3 loop reads CASSSRRGWTDTQYF. The CDR3 DNA follows: TGTGCCAGCAGTTCTAGGAGGGGTTGGACAGATACGCAGTATTTT.

This clonotype was observed many times. This chain links TRBV20-1 with TRBJ2-1; 10 nucleotides line up with TRBD2. Germline assignment: CDR1 DFQATT and CDR2 SNEGSKA (reference sequence). This CDR3 contains 15 residues. V was pared by 5 bases and J by 2 bases, with 6 bases of the junction left unmatched. The CDR3, as DNA: TGCAGTGCTTCAACCGGGACTAGCGCCTACAATGAGCAGTTCTTC. Translated: CSASTGTSAYNEQFF.

The chain has TRBV3-1 and TRBJ2-1; TRBD2 aligns across 7 bases. V gave up 7 bases and J gave up 8 bases; unmatched junction bases: 17. This CDR3 is 16 amino acids long. Germline V gene sequence: CDR1 LGHDT, CDR2 YNNKEL (reference sequence). CDR3 sequence reads: CASTRDYPRVRDEQFF. Written as DNA, the CDR3 is TGTGCCAGCACCCGGGACTACCCTAGAGTCAGGGATGAGCAGTTCTTC.

The rearrangement joins TRBV20-1 to TRBJ2-1; TRBD2 matches 14 bases. Germline CDR1 is DFQATT and CDR2 is SNEGSKA (reference sequence). The CDR3 totals 16 residues. With V trimmed by 3 bases and J by 5 bases, 6 bases remained unmatched. The CDR3 loop reads CSASRLAGGSHNEQFF. CDR3 DNA: TGCAGTGCTAGCAGACTAGCGGGAGGGTCCCACAATGAGCAGTTCTTC.

Details on this clonotype: The junction shows a germline mismatch at one end, possibly a read error. The chain links TRBV5-5 to TRBJ2-1; 9 positions match TRBD1. Per the germline V gene, CDR1 is SGHKS and CDR2 is YYEKEE (reference sequence). There are 15 residues in the CDR3. This chain's CDR3 is CTSSSGTGRGNEQFF. In DNA, the CDR3 is TGTACCAGCAGCTCCGGGACAGGGCGGGGGAATGAGCAGTTCTTC.

This clonotype was seen many times. The chain combines TRBV20-1 with TRBJ2-3; D tentatively fits TRBD1 or TRBD2 (5 bases each). The CDR3 covers 12 residues. Looked up from germline, CDR1 is DFQATT and CDR2 is SNEGSKA (reference sequence). Trimming took 2 bases from V and 4 from J, leaving 7 bases between them. The CDR3 DNA sequence: TGCAGTGCTAGATTGGGGGCAGATACGCAGTATTTT. Translated: CSARLGADTQYF.

The table lists this clonotype with a few counts. This chain joins TRBV7-9 and TRBJ2-2; D gene ambiguous. Trimming cost V 2 bases and J 7 bases, with 11 bases left between them. Germline V gene data show CDR1 as SEHNR and CDR2 as FQNEAQ (reference sequence). CDR3 size: 14 residues. CDR3 region: CASSLSPYRGELFF. CDR3 bases: TGTGCCAGCAGCTTATCCCCTTATCGCGGGGAGCTGTTTTTT.

The chain is built from TRBV20-1 and TRBJ2-7, with D uncertain. CDR3 length equals 12 residues. Trimming took off 7 bases at V and 0 bases at J, with 10 bases between the two ends. Germline CDR1 and CDR2: DFQATT and SNEGSKA (reference sequence). The CDR3 here is CSVQASSYEQYF. The CDR3 bases are TGCAGTGTTCAAGCGAGCTCCTACGAGCAGTACTTC.

This clonotype came up many times. The V and J genes are TRBV3-1 and TRBJ2-7; no firm D call. The V end lost 0 bases, the J end lost 4 bases, and 10 bases lay between the germline ends. CDR3 length equals 14 residues. Germline assignment: CDR1 LGHDT and CDR2 YNNKEL (reference sequence). CDR3 nucleotide sequence: TGTGCCAGCAGCCAAGACAGAATGGTATACGAGCAGTACTTC. Translating it yields CASSQDRMVYEQYF.

The table lists this clonotype with a few counts. This chain joins TRBV20-1 and TRBJ2-7; D may be TRBD1 or TRBD2 (5 bases each). The germline V and J ends were trimmed by 6 bases and 4 bases, with 19 bases remaining between them. CDR3 length equals 14 residues. CDR1 is DFQATT, CDR2 SNEGSKA, per germline (reference sequence). The CDR3 reads CSASGRSLPYEQYF. CDR3 bases: TGCAGTGCATCGGGACGCAGTCTCCCGTACGAGCAGTACTTC.

This clonotype showed up just a few times. CDR3 coding DNA: TGTGCCAGCAGCTTCGGACTAGCGGGTGGCACAGATACGCAGTATTTT. Translated, it gives CASSFGLAGGTDTQYF. The chain couples TRBV11-3 to TRBJ2-3; 11 bases line up with TRBD2. The CDR3 is made up of 16 amino acids. Germline V gene data show CDR1 as SGHNT and CDR2 as YENEEA. V lost 3 bases to trimming and J lost 1 base; unmatched junction nucleotides: 3.

This clonotype was picked up a small number of times. The chain couples TRBV5-5 to TRBJ1-4; 8 nucleotides match TRBD1. J was trimmed by 0 bases and V by 5 bases; bases with no gene match: 9. The CDR3 consists of 17 residues. Looked up from germline, CDR1 is SGHKS and CDR2 is YYEKEE (reference sequence). CDR3 protein: CASSWGQAPSTNEKLFF. For the CDR3, the DNA is TGTGCCAGCAGTTGGGGACAGGCTCCATCAACTAATGAAAAACTGTTTTTT. The whole variable domain, filled in from reference TRBV5-5 and TRBJ1-4, reads DAGVTQSPTHLIKTRGQQVTLRCSPISGHKSVSWYQQVLGQGPQFIFQYYEKEERGRGNFPDRFSARQFPNYSSELNVNALLLGDSALYLCASSWGQAPSTNEKLFFGSGTQLSVL.

This clonotype was observed a handful of times. The chain is built from TRBV24-1 and TRBJ2-3, with D possibly matching TRBD1 (6 bases). The CDR3 runs 16 residues. Trimming pared 4 bases from V and 5 bases from J, leaving 18 bases between. CDR1 KGHDR and CDR2 SFDVKD come from the germline V gene. DNA for the CDR3: TGTGCCACCAGTGAACCTTTACAGGGTTTTAGAGATACGCAGTATTTT. It is translated as CATSEPLQGFRDTQYF.

This clonotype was picked up a small number of times. The chain employs TRBV5-6 and TRBJ2-3, with D tentatively TRBD2 (5 bases). CDR3 length equals 14 residues. V shed 3 bases and J shed 4 bases, with 12 bases lying between them. Germline V lookup: CDR1 SGHDT, CDR2 YYEEEE. Here the CDR3 DNA reads TGTGCCAGCAGCTGGACGGGATCGGCAGATACGCAGTATTTT. Translating it yields CASSWTGSADTQYF.

This clonotype was seen more than once but under ten times. This sequence joins TRBV28 and TRBJ2-5, with TRBD1 as a possible D gene (6 bases). Germline V gene lookup returns CDR1 MDHEN and CDR2 SYDVKM. The CDR3 loop spans 10 amino acids. The V end was cut by 10 bases, the J end by 5 bases, with 8 bases between. CDR3 sequence reads: CAIQGETQYF. In DNA, the CDR3 is TGTGCCATCCAGGGGGAGACCCAGTACTTC.

This clonotype has just a few counts. The rearrangement joins TRBV10-3 to TRBJ1-2; weak D call: TRBD1 (5 bases). Germline V gene lookup returns CDR1 ENHRY and CDR2 SYGVKD. The V end was cut by 2 bases, the J end by 8 bases, with 15 bases between. This CDR3 comprises 14 residues. The CDR3 is CAISERHQAGGYTF. The CDR3 DNA is TGTGCCATCAGTGAGAGACATCAGGCAGGGGGCTACACCTTC.